These 19 T cell receptor delta chains were all obtained from the same sample, sequenced in a study of γδ T cells in repeated Plasmodium falciparum infection (dated by TCRdb to about 2021). The library was made by multiplex PCR. The reads were generated on an Illumina MiSeq. Public reads were reanalyzed in TCRdb with CATT, and rows carrying the same DNA were merged afterwards. A total of roughly 86,000 delta-chain clones appear in this sample, 1.4% of them only once. The ten biggest clones cover just under 9% of the sample. Vgamma9/Vdelta2+ and Vdelta2-negative gammadelta T cell populations were flow-sorted from peripheral blood mononuclear cells for bulk TCR repertoire analysis. The material sequenced was gamma-delta T cells from blood. These TCRs come from a pool of human donors (malaria-infected and uninfected, not separated).

For this clone: Only one base separates this from a far larger clonotype, so it likely reflects a read error. Within the sample, other DNA sequences also encode this same CDR3. The V gene call is TRDV1, and the J gene call is absent; the table's D call, TRDD3, has no DNA check behind it. In germline, CDR1 is TSWWSYY, CDR2 QGS. This CDR3 has 24 residues. The CDR3 DNA reads as TGTGCTCTTGGGGAATGCCCCCTACTTTTCTCTAGGTCCACGTTACTGGGGGATAAATATAAACTCATTTTC. Translation gives CALGECPLLFSRSTLLGDKYKLIF.

There are a few counts of this clone. The TCRdb record carries a much larger clone's protein, which differs from this DNA's translation at residue 14; a read error is the likely cause, and the protein listed here is the DNA translation. The V call is TRDV1, the J call TRDJ1; 9 bases align to TRDD3. This CDR3 contains 23 residues. With 0 bases clipped from V and 0 bases from J, the junction kept 23 bases outside the gene matches. Per the germline V gene, CDR1 is TSWWSYY and CDR2 is QGS. The CDR3 nucleotides are TGTGCTCTTGGGGAACTTAGGCGTGGCCCTACGCCTTGGCGGGGGATACACACCGATAAACTCATCTTT. It codes for CALGELRRGPTPWRGIHTDKLIF.

About this clone itself: A much larger clone is a single base away; this may be a read error. This CDR3 is also generated by other DNA sequences in the sample. CDR3: CALGEVRARGTDKLIF. In DNA, the CDR3 is TGTGCCCTTGGGGAAGTTCGGGCAAGGGGAACCGATAAACTCATCTTT. The genes are TRDV1 and TRDJ1; weak D call: TRDD3 (5 bases). In germline, CDR1 is TSWWSYY, CDR2 QGS. This CDR3 region has 16 residues.

In its sample, this clone was seen a few times. The protein that TCRdb holds for this DNA derives from a much larger clone and differs from the translated DNA at residue 8, which likely indicates a read error; the protein shown here is translated from the DNA. J is TRDJ1 and V is TRAV38-2/DV8; TRDD3 agrees at 11 bases. TCRdb leaves out the J gene; it was filled in here by matching the DNA to germline. Germline V gene sequence: CDR1 TSESDYY, CDR2 QEAYKQQN. The length of the CDR3 is 24 residues. Trimming removed 0 bases from V and 3 bases from J; junction bases left unmatched: 28. CDR3 DNA sequence: TGTGCTTATAGGAGCGCGTTTGCCTCCCCCCGCCTGGTACTGGGGGATAGCAGCGCCGATAAACTCATCTTT. Its translation: CAYRSAFASPRLVLGDSSADKLIF.

This clone was counted only a few times. The protein recorded in TCRdb matches a much larger clone and deviates from this DNA's translation at residue 8, suggesting a read error; the protein here is obtained by translating the DNA. The chain employs TRAV14/DV4 and TRDJ1; 10 bases are shared with TRDD3. Germline CDR1 reads TSDPSYG; CDR2 reads QGSYDQQN (reference sequence). The CDR3 loop spans 19 amino acids. V lost 0 bases to trimming and J lost 10 bases; unmatched junction nucleotides: 20. CDR3 sequence reads: CAMREGDPRYWGIPRGLIF. Here the CDR3 DNA reads TGTGCAATGAGAGAGGGTGATCCTCGTTACTGGGGGATCCCGCGGGGACTCATCTTT.

With respect to this clone: TCRdb's protein for this DNA is that of a much larger clone and differs from the translation at residue 4, likely a read error; the protein shown is the DNA translation. CDR3 sequence (DNA): TGTGCTCTTGAGGATAACCTGCCTTCCTCTTTTCAGTTCACCGATAAACTCATCTTT. Amino acids: CALEDNLPSSFQFTDKLIF. The chain has TRDV1 and TRDJ1, with 7 bases aligning to TRDD2. Trimming at V came to 7 bases and at J to 1 base, leaving 21 bases not matched to a gene. The CDR3 sequence is 19 residues long. Germline V gene data show CDR1 as TSWWSYY and CDR2 as QGS.

This clone came up many times. The TCRdb protein, from a much larger clone, departs from this DNA's translation at residue 14, likely by read error; the protein shown derives from the DNA. The gene calls are TRDV3 and TRDJ1; TRDD3 agrees at 10 bases. There are 20 residues in the CDR3. V lost 1 base and J lost 0; bases outside the gene matches: 20. Germline-derived CDR1 and CDR2 are TVYSNPD and GDNSRS (reference sequence). Here the CDR3 reads CAFIGPRYWGISKHTDKLIF. CDR3 DNA sequence: TGTGCCTTTATTGGTCCCCGGTACTGGGGGATTTCAAAGCACACCGATAAACTCATCTTT.

This clone was detected only a few times. For this DNA, TCRdb reports the protein of a much larger clone, which diverges at residue 7, most likely from a read error; the protein presented here is translated directly from the DNA. The chain employs TRDV2 and TRDJ1; possible D gene TRDD3, 6 bases. TCRdb supplies no J gene; here it was assigned by aligning the nucleotide sequence to germline. The CDR3 covers 21 residues. Germline V CDR1 and CDR2: GEAIGNYY, EKD. With 0 bases removed from V and 2 bases from J, the gap between germline ends came to 30 bases. CDR3 in amino acids: CACDTVALWEIRETQTDKLIF. The CDR3 nucleotides read TGTGCCTGTGACACCGTAGCCCTCTGGGAGATACGCGAAACCCAGACCGATAAACTCATCTTT.

This clone was counted between two and nine times. A read error is the likely source, as a far larger clone sits one nucleotide away. Distinct nucleotide sequences in the sample also encode this CDR3. The rearrangement joins TRDV1 to TRDJ1; D possibly uses TRDD2 or TRDD3 (7 bases each). TCRdb leaves out the J gene; it was filled in here by matching the DNA to germline. The CDR3 is made up of 21 amino acids. The V and J ends lost 3 bases and 0 bases respectively, with 29 bases between them. Germline CDR1 and CDR2: TSWWSYY and QGS. The DNA of the CDR3 is TGTGCTCTTGGGGATCGTTCCTACTTCTCACCCTGGGGGTTTCACACCGATAAACTCATCTTT. Encoded protein: CALGDRSYFSPWGFHTDKLIF.

In regard to this clone: With only one base between it and a far larger clone, this is likely a read error. The same CDR3 also results from other DNA sequences found in this sample. The chain recombines TRDV2 with TRDJ1, with TRDD3 matching 12 bases. The J gene was missing in TCRdb and was found by matching the end of the DNA to germline. CDR3 size: 22 residues. The V segment lost 0 bases and the J segment 0 bases; nucleotides outside the gene matches: 19. Germline values: CDR1 GEAIGNYY, CDR2 EKD. The CDR3 loop is CACDTALRSTGGYKEDTDKLIF. Written as DNA, the CDR3 is TGTGCCTGTGACACCGCCCTACGTTCCACTGGGGGATACAAGGAGGACACCGATAAACTCATCTTT.

A word on this clone: The amino acid sequence in TCRdb belongs to a much larger clone and departs from this DNA's translation at residue 18, likely a sequencing read error; the sequence shown is translated from the DNA. This rearrangement joins TRDV1 to TRDJ1; 11 nucleotides agree with TRDD3. Assignment of the J gene here rests on matching the DNA to germline, because TCRdb gives none. This CDR3 is built from 21 residues. Germline V gene data show CDR1 as TSWWSYY and CDR2 as QGS. CDR3 sequence: CALGEPQPLPGWGIRTDRLIF. The CDR3 DNA sequence: TGTGCTCTTGGGGAACCCCAACCTCTTCCCGGATGGGGGATACGGACCGATAGACTCATCTTT.

This clone was detected a few times. TCRdb assigns this DNA the protein of a much larger clone, which departs from its translation at residue 14; this likely reflects a read error, and the protein shown comes from translating the DNA. The chain employs TRDV2 and TRDJ3; tentatively, D is TRDD3 (5 bases). The J gene is not listed in TCRdb, so it was assigned here from a DNA match to germline. This CDR3 is 19 amino acids long. Germline V gene lookup returns CDR1 GEAIGNYY and CDR2 EKD. The CDR3 loop reads CACDTGGPLSSWDARQMFF. DNA for the CDR3: TGTGCCTGTGACACGGGTGGGCCCCTTAGCTCCTGGGACGCCCGACAGATGTTTTTC.

Details on this clone: TCRdb attributes to this sequence the protein of a much larger clone, which differs from the DNA translation at residue 10; a read error is likely, and the protein displayed is translated from the DNA. The J gene is TRDJ1, the V gene TRDV2, with D possibly TRDD3 on 6 matching bases. TCRdb records no J gene; here it was assigned by comparing the DNA to germline. Trimming removed 5 bases at V and 3 bases at J, with 21 bases between. CDR1 GEAIGNYY and CDR2 EKD come from the germline V gene. This CDR3 is built from 16 residues. The CDR3: CACGSTGTLDADKLIF. CDR3 DNA: TGTGCCTGTGGTTCTACTGGGACCCTCGATGCCGATAAACTCATCTTT.

Details on this clone: The mismatch at residue 5 between this DNA's translation and the TCRdb protein of a much larger clone likely reflects a read error; the protein shown is translated from the DNA. The V gene is TRDV2, the J gene TRDJ2; possible D gene TRDD3, 6 bases. Per germline, CDR1 GEAIGNYY and CDR2 EKD. V lost 2 bases and J lost 0, with 12 bases in between. The CDR3 sequence is 16 residues long. The CDR3 here is CACDIPGEALTAQLFF. The CDR3 DNA sequence: TGTGCCTGTGACATCCCTGGGGAAGCTTTGACAGCACAACTCTTCTTT.

Regarding this clone: TCRdb records a much larger clone's protein for this DNA, with a difference at residue 5 that likely arises from a read error; the protein given is the translation of the DNA. CDR3 sequence reads: CACDIVTGGYTIPSHTDKLIF. The CDR3 coding sequence is TGTGCCTGTGACATCGTTACTGGGGGATACACCATTCCTTCCCACACCGATAAACTCATCTTT. This sequence joins TRDV2 and TRDJ1; 12 nucleotides agree with TRDD3. Since TCRdb gives no J gene, matching the DNA to germline was used here to assign it. The CDR3 has 21 residues. Unmatched junction bases numbered 18, after V lost 2 bases and J lost 0 bases. The V gene's germline CDR1 is GEAIGNYY and CDR2 EKD.

Concerning this clone: TCRdb shows a much larger clone's protein in place of this DNA's translation, and the two differ at residue 5, likely through a read error; the protein shown is translated from the DNA. The genes are TRDV2 and TRDJ3; TRDD3 matches at 9 bases. The V segment lost 2 bases and the J segment 3 bases; nucleotides outside the gene matches: 19. This CDR3 comprises 22 residues. CDR1 GEAIGNYY and CDR2 EKD come from the germline V gene. DNA of the CDR3: TGTGCCTGTGACATCGGACAACTGGGGGACCCGAGAACGTACTGGGACACCCGACAGATGTTTTTC. Residues: CACDIGQLGDPRTYWDTRQMFF.

The table lists this clone with a few counts. TCRdb pairs this DNA with a much larger clone's protein that differs at residue 13, likely a read error; the protein shown was translated from the DNA. V usage is TRDV1 and J usage is TRDJ1, with TRDD3 identical over 7 bases. The J gene was not available in TCRdb and was assigned here by matching the DNA to germline segments. V was pared by 2 bases and J by 0 bases, with 21 bases of the junction left unmatched. Germline CDR1 reads TSWWSYY; CDR2 reads QGS. The CDR3 is made up of 21 amino acids. The CDR3 DNA reads as TGTGCTCTTGGGGAAAGTCATCCTCCTGTACTGGGGAGTGTCTACACCGATAAACTCATCTTT. The encoded protein is CALGESHPPVLGSVYTDKLIF.

A word on this clone: One base separates it from a far larger clone, so it is likely a read error. This sample also contains other DNA sequences that code for the same CDR3. The chain combines TRDV1 with TRDJ1; 9 bases match TRDD2. The J gene, absent from TCRdb, was called here by matching the DNA to germline. CDR1 TSWWSYY and CDR2 QGS come from the germline V gene. The CDR3 length is 19 residues. CDR3 DNA sequence: TGCGCTCTTGGGGAGGGACTAAGCCTTCCTACGGAAAAATTTAATAAACTCATCTTT. Translating it yields CALGEGLSLPTEKFNKLIF.

Comments on this clone: A read error likely explains this, since a far larger clone differs by one base. This same CDR3 is encoded by further DNA sequences in the sample. The rearrangement joins TRDV2 to TRDJ2, with 9 nucleotides matching TRDD3. CDR3 length: 16 residues. V lost 3 bases and J lost 2; bases outside the gene matches: 6. In germline, CDR1 is GEAIGNYY, CDR2 EKD. CDR3 protein: CACDARTGGLTAQLFF. CDR3 bases: TGTGCCTGTGACGCTCGCACTGGGGGATTGACAGCACAACTCTTCTTT.